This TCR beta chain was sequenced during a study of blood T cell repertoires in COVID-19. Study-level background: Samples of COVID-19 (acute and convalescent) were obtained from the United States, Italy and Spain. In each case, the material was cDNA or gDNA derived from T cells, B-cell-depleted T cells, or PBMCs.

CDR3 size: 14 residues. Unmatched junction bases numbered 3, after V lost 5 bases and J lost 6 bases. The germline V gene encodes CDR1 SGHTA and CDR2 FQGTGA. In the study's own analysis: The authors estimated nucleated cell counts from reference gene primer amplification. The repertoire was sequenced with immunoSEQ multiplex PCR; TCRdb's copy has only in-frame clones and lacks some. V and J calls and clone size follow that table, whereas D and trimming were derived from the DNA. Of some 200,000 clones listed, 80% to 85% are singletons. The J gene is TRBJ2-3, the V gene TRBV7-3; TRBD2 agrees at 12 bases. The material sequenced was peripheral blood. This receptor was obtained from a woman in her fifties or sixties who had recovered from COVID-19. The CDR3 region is CASSPSGGADTQYF. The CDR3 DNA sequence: TGTGCCAGCAGCCCTAGCGGGGGGGCTGATACGCAGTATTTT.